This TCR beta chain is from a study of cytomegalovirus exposure and HLA in healthy donors. Primers: 60 Vbeta forward and 13 Jbeta reverse. TCRdb keeps only in-frame clones here, not all; method: immunoSEQ multiplex PCR. This sample has approximately 44,000 clones, with roughly 77% found just once. CDR1 is LGHNA and CDR2 is YSLEER in the germline V gene. The junction had 2 bases not matched to a gene; V was cut back by 1 base and J by 2 bases. The CDR3 length is 16 residues. This clonotype was sampled from a man aged 25-45 years in good health and CMV-seronegative. Input material: PBMCs. This rearrangement joins TRBV4-3 to TRBJ2-6; TRBD1 matches at 7 bases. CDR3 sequence reads: CASSQGGGTGANVLTF. The CDR3 DNA sequence: TGCGCCAGCAGCCAAGGAGGGGGCACTGGGGCCAACGTCCTGACTTTC.